Listed here are 3 T cell receptor beta chains from one sample, sequenced in a study of T cells in Graves' hyperthyroidism and ophthalmopathy. RNA transcripts gave rise to amplified TCR beta CDR3 regions. Using the HTBI primer set, a first-round RT-PCR was run on the TCR CDR3. TCRdb re-analysed the multiplex PCR reads in MiXCR, keeping a single row per CDR3 protein. There are more than 500,000 distinct CDR3 sequences in the sample; roughly 14% occur only once, and roughly 4.3% lies in the top ten. Sequencing was performed on blood. The receptors come from a woman in her forties with Graves' ophthalmopathy.

The table lists this clonotype with many counts. The rearrangement joins TRBV2 to TRBJ2-4; D gene unclear. The germline V gene encodes CDR1 SNHLY and CDR2 FYNNEI. The CDR3 has 12 amino acids. V gave up 1 base and J gave up 9 bases, with 7 bases separating them. This CDR3 is CASSEVYGIQYF. The CDR3 DNA sequence: TGTGCCAGCAGTGAAGTTTACGGCATTCAGTACTTC.

This clonotype occurred many times. This chain joins TRBV14 and TRBJ1-2; D is unclear. There are 13 residues in the CDR3. Looked up from germline, CDR1 is SGHDN and CDR2 is FVKESK. The ends were cut back, 0 bases at V and 5 bases at J, with 7 bases in the middle. The CDR3 is CASSQDVGYGYTF. CDR3 nucleotides: TGTGCCAGCAGCCAAGACGTTGGGTATGGCTACACCTTC.

Ten or more counts support this clonotype. V and J are TRBV7-2 and TRBJ2-7, with 12 bases aligning to TRBD2. The V segment lost 5 bases and the J segment 6 bases; nucleotides outside the gene matches: 2. In germline, CDR1 is SGHTA, CDR2 FQGNSA. The CDR3 sequence is 13 residues long. The CDR3 bases are TGTGCCAGCAGCCCACTAGCGGGAGGCGAGCAGTACTTC. Amino acids: CASSPLAGGEQYF.